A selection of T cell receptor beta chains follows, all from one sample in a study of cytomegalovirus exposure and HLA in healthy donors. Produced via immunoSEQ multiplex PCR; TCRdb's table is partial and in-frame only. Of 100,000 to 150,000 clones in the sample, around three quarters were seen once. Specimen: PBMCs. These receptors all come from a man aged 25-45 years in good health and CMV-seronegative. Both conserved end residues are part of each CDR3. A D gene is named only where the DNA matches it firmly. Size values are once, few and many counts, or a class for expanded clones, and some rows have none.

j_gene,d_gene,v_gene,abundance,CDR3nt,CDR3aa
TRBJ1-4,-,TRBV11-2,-,TGTGCCAGCAGCTCCCAACAAGCAACTAATGAAAAACTGTTTTTT,CASSSQQATNEKLFF
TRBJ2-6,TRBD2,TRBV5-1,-,TGCGCCAGCAGCTTGGCCAGGACTAGCGGGAGGACTGGGGCCAACGTCCTGACTTTC,CASSLARTSGRTGANVLTF
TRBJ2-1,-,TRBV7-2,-,TGTGCCAGCAGTTTGGGACACCCCGACTACAATGAGCAGTTCTTC,CASSLGHPDYNEQFF
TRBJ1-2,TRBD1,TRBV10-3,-,TGTGCCATCAGCGGGGGACAGGGAAATGGCTACACCTTC,CAISGGQGNGYTF
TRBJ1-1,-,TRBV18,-,TGTGCCAGCTCACCTGTTGGAACAGGTATGAACACTGAAGCTTTCTTT,CASSPVGTGMNTEAFF
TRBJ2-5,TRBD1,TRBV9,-,TGTGCCAGCAGCGCCCTACAGGGGCGAGAGACCCAGTACTTC,CASSALQGRETQYF
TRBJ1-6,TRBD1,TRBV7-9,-,TGTGCCAGCAGCTTAGAACAGGGGAATTCACCCCTCCACTTT,CASSLEQGNSPLHF
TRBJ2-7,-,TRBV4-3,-,TGCGCCAGCAGCCAAGATCACCTAGCAGGCGAGCAGTACTTC,CASSQDHLAGEQYF
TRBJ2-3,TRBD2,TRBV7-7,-,TGTGCCAGCAGCCCCGGACTAGGCCAGGCAGATACGCAGTATTTT,CASSPGLGQADTQYF
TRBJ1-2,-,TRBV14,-,TGTGCCAGCAGCCAAGGAGGTAGGGGGTGGGGCTACACCTTC,CASSQGGRGWGYTF
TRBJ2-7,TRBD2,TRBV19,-,TGTGCCAGTAGTATTAGCCGGCTAGCGGGAGCCGAGCAGTACTTC,CASSISRLAGAEQYF
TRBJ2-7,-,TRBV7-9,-,TGTGCCAGCAGCTCGCGACTAGTCTGGGAGCAGTACTTC,CASSSRLVWEQYF
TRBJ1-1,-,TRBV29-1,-,TGCAGCGTCTCAGGGTTGGGCACTGAAGCTTTCTTT,CSVSGLGTEAFF
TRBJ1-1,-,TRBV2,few,TGTGCCAGCAGGGAAGACAGGTTGATGAACACTGAAGCTTTCTTT,CASREDRLMNTEAFF
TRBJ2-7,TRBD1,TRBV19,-,TGTGCCACCCGACAGGGATCCTACGAGCAGTACTTC,CATRQGSYEQYF
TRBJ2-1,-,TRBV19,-,TGTGCCACCGAACCGCTCGGGACATCAGGGGGGTTCGATGAGCAGTTCTTC,CATEPLGTSGGFDEQFF
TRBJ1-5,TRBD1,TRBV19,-,TGTGCCAGTAGAGAACTGACAGGGGGTAGCAATCAGCCCCAGCATTTT,CASRELTGGSNQPQHF
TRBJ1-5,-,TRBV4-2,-,TGTGCCAGCAGCCAAGATAAGGGGTCGAATCAGCCCCAGCATTTT,CASSQDKGSNQPQHF
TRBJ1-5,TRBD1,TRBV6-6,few,TGTGCCAGCAGTCCCCGTTTGGGACAGATGACCCAGCCCCAGCATTTT,CASSPRLGQMTQPQHF
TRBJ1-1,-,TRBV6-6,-,TGTGCCAGCAGTTACTCGGGAACAGGGACCGGATTGTTT,CASSYSGTGTGLF
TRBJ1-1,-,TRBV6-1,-,TGTGCCAGCAGTGGGGCGACACAGAACACTGAAGCTTTCTTT,CASSGATQNTEAFF
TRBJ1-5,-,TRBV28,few,TGTGCCAGCAGGCCGACAATTATCAATCAGCCCCAGCATTTT,CASRPTIINQPQHF
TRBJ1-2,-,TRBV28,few,TGTGCCAGCGGACAGATTGCGGGCTACACCTTC,CASGQIAGYTF
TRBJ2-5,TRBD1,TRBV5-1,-,TGCGCCAGCAGCTTGTTAGGGGGCTCGGAGGAGACCCAGTACTTC,CASSLLGGSEETQYF
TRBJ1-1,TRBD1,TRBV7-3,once,TGTGCCAGCAGCTCTGGACAGGGGCCCACTGAAGCTTTCTTT,CASSSGQGPTEAFF
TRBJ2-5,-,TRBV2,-,TGTGCCAGCAGTGCTGAGTGGGGCAGCCCGGCAGGGACCCAGTACTTC,CASSAEWGSPAGTQYF
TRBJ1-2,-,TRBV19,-,TGTGCCAGTAGTATAGTTGGCCAGGATGGCTACACCTTC,CASSIVGQDGYTF
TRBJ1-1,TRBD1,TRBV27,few,TGTGCCAGCAGTTTATCCAGGGGGGCGTACACAGAAGCTTTCTTT,CASSLSRGAYTEAFF
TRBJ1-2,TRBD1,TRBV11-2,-,TGTGCCAGCAGCCAGCAAAGGGGGCGAATAAATGGCTACACCTTC,CASSQQRGRINGYTF
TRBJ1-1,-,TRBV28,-,TGTGCCAGCCACAGTCCCTACGAGGGGAGGGACACTGAAGCTTTCTTT,CASHSPYEGRDTEAFF
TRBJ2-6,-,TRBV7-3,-,TGTGCCAGCAGCCCACAGTTATCTGGGGCCAACGTCCTGACTTTC,CASSPQLSGANVLTF
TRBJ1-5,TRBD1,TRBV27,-,TGTGCCAGCAGTTCCAGACAGGGACGTCAGCCCCAGCATTTT,CASSSRQGRQPQHF
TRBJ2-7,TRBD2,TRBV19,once,TGTGCCAGTAGTTTGGGCGGGGGAACCTACGAGCAGTACTTC,CASSLGGGTYEQYF
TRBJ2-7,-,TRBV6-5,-,TGTGCCAGCAGTTACTCGAAGGCAGGTTCCTACGAGCAGTACTTC,CASSYSKAGSYEQYF
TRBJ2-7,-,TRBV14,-,TGTGCCAGCAGCATAAATTTCTACGAGCAGTACTTC,CASSINFYEQYF
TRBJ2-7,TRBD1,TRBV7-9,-,TGTGCCAGCAGCTCGGGACAGGGGTGGTACGAGCAGTACTTC,CASSSGQGWYEQYF
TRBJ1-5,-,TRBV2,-,TGTGCCAGCAGATGGCAGGAGGATCAGCCCCAGCATTTT,CASRWQEDQPQHF